The rows below give T cell receptor beta chains drawn from one sample of a study of blood T cell repertoires in COVID-19. TCRdb keeps only in-frame clones here, not all; method: immunoSEQ multiplex PCR. Of 150,000 to 200,000 clones listed, about 80% were seen once; the top ten hold 7% to 9%. The sequenced sample consisted of peripheral blood. These receptors all come from a man aged 55 to 70 with acute or convalescent COVID-19. Both conserved end residues are part of each CDR3. Each record gives: V gene, clone size, J gene, D gene, CDR3 DNA, CDR3 protein. A D gene is named only where the DNA matches it firmly. Not every row has a clone size; where given, it reads once, few, many or a size class.

V: TRBV21-1
size: .
J: TRBJ2-7
D: .
DNA: TGTGCCAGCAGCCGTCGGGGACAGGGGGTCTACGAGCAGTACTTC
CDR3: CASSRRGQGVYEQYF

V: TRBV18
size: .
J: TRBJ2-7
D: .
DNA: TGTGCCAGCTCGGCGGACGCTCGGGGCGAGCAGTACTTC
CDR3: CASSADARGEQYF

V: TRBV19
size: few
J: TRBJ1-6
D: .
DNA: TGTGCCAGTAATGAGTGGAATTCACCCCTCCACTTT
CDR3: CASNEWNSPLHF

V: TRBV5-1
size: few
J: TRBJ1-2
D: .
DNA: TGCGCCAGCAGCTTGGTGGAGGGGCCGCCCGGTCGTGGCTACACCTTC
CDR3: CASSLVEGPPGRGYTF

V: TRBV19
size: .
J: TRBJ1-5
D: .
DNA: TGTGCCAGTAGTTACCAGGGTAATAGCAATCAGCCCCAGCATTTT
CDR3: CASSYQGNSNQPQHF

V: TRBV19
size: .
J: TRBJ1-5
D: .
DNA: TGTGCCAGTAGAGAATCCACAGGGTATCAAAATCAGCCCCAGCATTTT
CDR3: CASRESTGYQNQPQHF

V: TRBV4-1
size: once
J: TRBJ1-2
D: .
DNA: TGCGCCAGCAGCCAAGGAGGGGAGGGCTATGGCTACACCTTC
CDR3: CASSQGGEGYGYTF

V: TRBV19
size: .
J: TRBJ1-1
D: .
DNA: TGTGCCAGTAGTATAGATTGGGGGACTGGGGACACTGAAGCTTTCTTT
CDR3: CASSIDWGTGDTEAFF

V: TRBV18
size: once
J: TRBJ1-1
D: .
DNA: TGTGCCAGCTCACCTGAGGGGAACACTGAAGCTTTCTTT
CDR3: CASSPEGNTEAFF

V: TRBV4-2
size: .
J: TRBJ2-1
D: TRBD2
DNA: TGTGCCAGCAGCCAGAGGCTCCTAGCGGGGGGCTACAATGAGCAGTTCTTC
CDR3: CASSQRLLAGGYNEQFF

V: TRBV5-4
size: .
J: TRBJ2-2
D: TRBD2
DNA: TGTGCCAGCACCCGAGCGGGGGGGCCCACCGGGGAGCTGTTTTTT
CDR3: CASTRAGGPTGELFF

V: TRBV11-3
size: .
J: TRBJ2-5
D: .
DNA: TGTGCCAGCAGCTTAGGGCCAGGGATCCAAGAGACCCAGTACTTC
CDR3: CASSLGPGIQETQYF

V: TRBV19
size: medium-sized
J: TRBJ1-2
D: TRBD1
DNA: TGTGCCAGTAGTAAGGACAGGGGGATTCTCTATGGCTACACCTTC
CDR3: CASSKDRGILYGYTF

V: TRBV5-1
size: .
J: TRBJ2-6
D: .
DNA: TGCGCCAGCATTGAGTCGGGGGGCCCTGGGGCCAACGTCCTGACTTTC
CDR3: CASIESGGPGANVLTF

V: TRBV11-3
size: .
J: TRBJ2-5
D: TRBD1
DNA: TGTGCCAGCAGCTTAGGGAGCCCGGGACAGGGGCGATTCCAAGAGACCCAGTACTTC
CDR3: CASSLGSPGQGRFQETQYF

V: TRBV6-4
size: few
J: TRBJ2-7
D: .
DNA: TGTGCCAGCAGTGATGAGGGCTACGAGCAGTACTTC
CDR3: CASSDEGYEQYF

V: TRBV11-2
size: .
J: TRBJ1-1
D: .
DNA: TGTGCCAGCAGCACCGAGCGGGCGAACACTGAAGCTTTCTTT
CDR3: CASSTERANTEAFF

V: TRBV19
size: .
J: TRBJ1-6
D: .
DNA: TGTGCAGTTAGCTCCTATAATTCACCCCTCCACTTT
CDR3: CAVSSYNSPLHF

V: TRBV18
size: .
J: TRBJ1-2
D: TRBD1
DNA: TGTGCCAGCTCACCACCCGGGACAGCTAACTATGGCTACACCTTC
CDR3: CASSPPGTANYGYTF

V: TRBV19
size: .
J: TRBJ1-2
D: .
DNA: TGTGCCAGTAGTATAGTAAAACAGGGCAACTATGGCTACACCTTC
CDR3: CASSIVKQGNYGYTF

V: TRBV30
size: .
J: TRBJ2-1
D: TRBD2
DNA: TGTGCCTGGAGTGTGTCAGGGACTAGGGGTGAGCAGTTCTTC
CDR3: CAWSVSGTRGEQFF

V: TRBV5-1
size: few
J: TRBJ1-4
D: .
DNA: TGCGCCAGCAGCTTGGACGGAGCTAATGAAAAACTGTTTTTT
CDR3: CASSLDGANEKLFF

V: TRBV29-1
size: .
J: TRBJ2-3
D: TRBD2
DNA: TGCAGCGTTAATGGCGGGGGGCCTGTAGATACGCAGTATTTT
CDR3: CSVNGGGPVDTQYF

V: TRBV6-1
size: .
J: TRBJ1-5
D: .
DNA: TGTGCCAGCAGTGAAAGGTTGGGGGGTCCGGATCAGCCCCAGCATTTT
CDR3: CASSERLGGPDQPQHF

V: TRBV9
size: .
J: TRBJ2-7
D: .
DNA: TGTGCCAGCAGCGTCTTCGGGGGCTACGAGCAGTACTTC
CDR3: CASSVFGGYEQYF

V: TRBV7-2
size: .
J: TRBJ1-5
D: .
DNA: TGTGCCAGCAGCACATCCGTTAGCAATCAGCCCCAGCATTTT
CDR3: CASSTSVSNQPQHF

V: TRBV5-1
size: .
J: TRBJ2-1
D: TRBD1
DNA: TGCGCCAGCAGCTTGAGGACAGGGCAAGTCAATGAGCAGTTCTTC
CDR3: CASSLRTGQVNEQFF

V: TRBV19
size: .
J: TRBJ2-7
D: .
DNA: TGTGCCAGTAGTGTGGACACTTCCTACGAGCAGTACTTC
CDR3: CASSVDTSYEQYF

V: TRBV2
size: .
J: TRBJ1-3
D: .
DNA: TGTGCCAGCGGGGATCCGTCAACAGGTGTCTCTGGAAACACCATATATTTT
CDR3: CASGDPSTGVSGNTIYF

V: TRBV11-2
size: .
J: TRBJ2-4
D: .
DNA: TGTGCCAGCAGCTCTGACACCATGAGACAAAACATTCAGTACTTC
CDR3: CASSSDTMRQNIQYF

V: TRBV4-1
size: once
J: TRBJ2-1
D: TRBD2
DNA: TGCGCCAGCAGCTTAGTTACCGGGACTAGCGGGACATCCTACAATGAGCAGTTCTTC
CDR3: CASSLVTGTSGTSYNEQFF